This T cell receptor (beta chain) was sequenced in a study of blood T cell repertoires in COVID-19. The wider study: Spain, Italy and the United States supplied samples that represented acute and convalescent COVID-19. The cDNA or gDNA used as material had been derived from T cells, B-cell-depleted T cells, or PBMCs.

The germline CDR1 and CDR2 sequences are KGHSH and LQKENI. This CDR3 is 15 amino acids long. The J segment lost 4 bases and the V segment lost 0 bases, leaving 2 bases of the junction unmatched. How the authors handled the data: Amplification of reference gene primers was used by the study to estimate nucleated cell counts. Sequenced by immunoSEQ multiplex PCR; TCRdb stores in-frame clones only, minus some. V, J and clone size were drawn from that table, and D and trimming were deduced from the DNA. The table records roughly 120,000 clones, 90% of them present only once. This receptor was taken from a human donor with active COVID-19. The donor label of this sample is uncertain. Sequencing was performed on peripheral blood. The V gene is TRBV18, the J gene TRBJ2-3; TRBD2 matches at 9 bases. The chain's CDR3 is CASSPPAGGPDTQYF. CDR3 DNA: TGTGCCAGCTCACCACCGGCGGGGGGGCCAGATACGCAGTATTTT.